The sequence of this TCR beta chain was determined in a study of blood T cell repertoires in COVID-19. Study context: Sites across the United States, Italy and Spain contributed samples from acute and convalescent COVID-19. PBMCs, B-cell-depleted T cells, or T cells provided the cDNA or gDNA that made up the material.

This clone was counted once. V lost 3 bases and J 2 bases, leaving 16 bases between the germline ends. CDR1 is MNHEY and CDR2 is SMNVEV in the germline V gene (reference sequence). This CDR3 spans 16 amino acids. Original processing notes: It was from reference gene primer amplification that nucleated cell counts were estimated. Assay used: immunoSEQ multiplex PCR; TCRdb lists only in-frame clones, some missing. Clonal size and the V and J genes are those of that table, whereas D and trimming came from the DNA. The sample lists 65,000 to 95,000 clones; around four fifths were seen once. The chain is built from TRBV27 and TRBJ2-5, with D perhaps matching TRBD2 (7 bases). The sample comprised peripheral blood. The TCR originated in an elderly man with active or convalescent COVID-19. CDR3 bases: TGTGCCAGCAGTTTTCTTAGGGGGGGCTCACAAGAGACCCAGTACTTC. It yields the protein CASSFLRGGSQETQYF.